This TCR beta chain comes out of a study of vaccination effects on CD4 cells after COVID-19. Whole-study context: Each participant was given two doses of one vaccine (BNT162b2 or mRNA-1273).

On this clone itself: The target antigen is unknown.

Some clones are missing from TCRdb's copy, which holds only in-frame ones; the method was immunoSEQ multiplex PCR. The repertoire holds approximately 50,000 clones, with about four fifths as singletons. Expansion of antigen-specific CD4+ T cells with viral peptide pools was carried out by the ViraFEST assay before sequencing. With more than 9 days of culture completed, CD4+ T cells were isolated. Vaccine recipients, nucleocapsid antibody negative, had no prior SARS-CoV-2 infection. Study-level results: Both infection-induced and vaccine-induced clones contracted markedly at late post-vaccination timepoints.

The TCR sequence derives from a human donor who received a COVID-19 vaccine. The source was CD4+ T cells from PBMCs cultured with HCoV-OC43 spike peptides, collected before COVID-19 vaccination. Subset defined: HCoV-OC43 spike overlapping peptide pool stimulation.

The CDR3, as DNA: TGTGCCAGCAGCTTGGGGACAGGGGGCGGCCAAGAGACCCAGTACTTC. It yields the protein CASSLGTGGGQETQYF. This chain connects TRBV5-4 to TRBJ2-5; 11 positions match TRBD1. CDR1 is SGHNT and CDR2 is YYREEE in the germline V gene (reference sequence). V dropped 0 bases and J dropped 1; count of bases not matched to a gene: 2. CDR3 length: 16 residues. Full variable domain (outside the CDR3, taken from reference TRBV5-4 and TRBJ2-5): ETGVTQSPTHLIKTRGQQVTLRCSSQSGHNTVSWYQQALGQGPQFIFQYYREEENGRGNFPPRFSGLQFPNYSSELNVNALELDDSALYLCASSLGTGGGQETQYFGPGTRLLVL.